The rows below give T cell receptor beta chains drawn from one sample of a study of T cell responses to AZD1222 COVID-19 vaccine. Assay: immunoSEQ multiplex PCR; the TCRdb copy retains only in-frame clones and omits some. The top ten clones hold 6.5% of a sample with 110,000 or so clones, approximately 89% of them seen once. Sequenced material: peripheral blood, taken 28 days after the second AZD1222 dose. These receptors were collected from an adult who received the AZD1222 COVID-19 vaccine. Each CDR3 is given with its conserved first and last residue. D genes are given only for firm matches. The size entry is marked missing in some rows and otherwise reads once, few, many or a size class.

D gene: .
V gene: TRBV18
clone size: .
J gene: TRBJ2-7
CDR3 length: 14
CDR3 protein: CASSPDRYGAEQYF
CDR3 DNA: TGTGCCAGCTCCCCGGACAGATACGGTGCCGAGCAGTACTTC

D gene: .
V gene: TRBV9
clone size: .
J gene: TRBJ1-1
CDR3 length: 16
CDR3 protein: CASSPSGRAPNTEAFF
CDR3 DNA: TGTGCCAGCAGCCCCTCCGGTAGGGCTCCGAACACTGAAGCTTTCTTT

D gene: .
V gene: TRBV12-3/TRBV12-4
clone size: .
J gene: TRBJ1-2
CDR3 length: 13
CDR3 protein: CASSLFQGNGYTF
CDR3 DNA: TGTGCCAGCAGTTTATTCCAGGGGAATGGCTACACCTTC

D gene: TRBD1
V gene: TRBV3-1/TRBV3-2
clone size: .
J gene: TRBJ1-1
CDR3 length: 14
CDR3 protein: CASTLQGTGTEAFF
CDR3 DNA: TGTGCCAGCACCCTACAGGGGACTGGGACTGAAGCTTTCTTT

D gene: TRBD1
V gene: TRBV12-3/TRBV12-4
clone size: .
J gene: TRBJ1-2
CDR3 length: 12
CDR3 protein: CASSPGTVPRTF
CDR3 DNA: TGTGCCAGCAGTCCCGGGACAGTCCCTAGGACCTTC

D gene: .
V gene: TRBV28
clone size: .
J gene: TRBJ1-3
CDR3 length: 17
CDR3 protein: CASSIPVGGARGNTIYF
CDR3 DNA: TGTGCCAGCAGTATTCCTGTGGGGGGGGCTCGGGGAAACACCATATATTTT

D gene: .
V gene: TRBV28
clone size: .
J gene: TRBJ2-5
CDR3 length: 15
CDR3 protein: CASSLLGNLEGTQYF
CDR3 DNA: TGTGCCAGCAGTTTATTAGGGAATTTAGAGGGGACCCAGTACTTC

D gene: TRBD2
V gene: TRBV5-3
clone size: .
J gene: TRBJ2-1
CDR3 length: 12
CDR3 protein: CARSSGTSSRFF
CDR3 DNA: TGTGCCAGAAGCTCCGGGACTAGTTCTAGATTCTTC

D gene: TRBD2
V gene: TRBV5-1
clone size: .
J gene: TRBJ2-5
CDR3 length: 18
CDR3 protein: CASSLRGLAGPPAETQYF
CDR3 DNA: TGCGCCAGCAGCTTGAGGGGACTAGCGGGCCCCCCGGCAGAGACCCAGTACTTC

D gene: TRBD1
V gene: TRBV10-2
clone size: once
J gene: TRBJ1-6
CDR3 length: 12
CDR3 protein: CASNTGESPLHF
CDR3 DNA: TGCGCCAGCAACACAGGGGAATCACCCCTCCACTTT

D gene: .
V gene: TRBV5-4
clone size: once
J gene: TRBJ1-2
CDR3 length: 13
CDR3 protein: CASSSRTAYGYTF
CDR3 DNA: TGTGCCAGCAGCTCCCGGACAGCGTATGGCTACACCTTC

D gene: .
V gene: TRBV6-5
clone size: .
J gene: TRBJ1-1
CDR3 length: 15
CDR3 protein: CASSYSGLLNTEAFF
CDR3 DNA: TGTGCCAGCAGTTACTCAGGACTGCTGAACACTGAAGCTTTCTTT

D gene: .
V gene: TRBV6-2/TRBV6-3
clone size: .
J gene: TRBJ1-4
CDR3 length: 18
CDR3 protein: CASSDPGTRGGTNEKLFF
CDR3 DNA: TGTGCCAGCAGTGACCCCGGGACAAGGGGGGGAACTAATGAAAAACTGTTTTTT

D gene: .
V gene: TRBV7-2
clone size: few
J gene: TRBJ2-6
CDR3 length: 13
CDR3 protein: CASRFSGANVLTF
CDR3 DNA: TGTGCCAGCCGTTTCTCTGGGGCCAACGTCCTGACTTTC

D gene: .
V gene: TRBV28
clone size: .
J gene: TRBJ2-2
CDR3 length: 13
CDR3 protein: CAVGRGDTGELFF
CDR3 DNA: TGTGCGGTCGGGCGGGGCGACACCGGGGAGCTGTTTTTT

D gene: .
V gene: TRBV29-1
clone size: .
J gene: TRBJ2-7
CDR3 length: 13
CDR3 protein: CSVEKDTPYEQYF
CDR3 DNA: TGCAGCGTTGAAAAGGACACCCCTTACGAGCAGTACTTC

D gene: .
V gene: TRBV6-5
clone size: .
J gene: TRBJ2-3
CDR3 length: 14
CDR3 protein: CASSSSGVRDTQYF
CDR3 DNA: TGTGCCAGCAGCTCCTCAGGGGTAAGAGATACGCAGTATTTT

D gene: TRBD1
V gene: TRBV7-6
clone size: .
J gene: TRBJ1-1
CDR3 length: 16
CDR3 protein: CASSRQTGGWNTEAFF
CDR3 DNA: TGTGCCAGCAGCCGACAAACAGGGGGCTGGAACACTGAAGCTTTCTTT

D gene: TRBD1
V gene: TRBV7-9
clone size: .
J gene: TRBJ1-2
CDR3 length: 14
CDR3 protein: CASSRDRGLYGYTF
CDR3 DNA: TGTGCCAGCAGTCGGGACAGGGGGCTCTATGGCTACACCTTC

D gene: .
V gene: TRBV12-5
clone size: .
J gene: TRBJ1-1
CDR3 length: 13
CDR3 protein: CAGRREFNTEAFF
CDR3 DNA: TGTGCTGGGAGACGGGAATTCAACACTGAAGCTTTCTTT

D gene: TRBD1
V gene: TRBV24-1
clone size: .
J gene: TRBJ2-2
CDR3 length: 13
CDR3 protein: CATKGGSTGELFF
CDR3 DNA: TGTGCCACCAAAGGGGGCAGCACCGGGGAGCTGTTTTTT

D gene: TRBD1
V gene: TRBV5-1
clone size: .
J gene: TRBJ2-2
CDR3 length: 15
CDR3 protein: CASSPGTANTGELFF
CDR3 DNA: TGCGCCAGCAGCCCCGGGACAGCGAACACCGGGGAGCTGTTTTTT